Below are 16 T cell receptor beta chains sequenced from a single sample in a study of blood T cell repertoires in COVID-19. Method: immunoSEQ multiplex PCR; TCRdb's copy keeps in-frame clones and lacks some. This sample yields 110,000 or so clones, of which roughly 81% are seen a single time; approximately 9% belongs to the top ten. The specimen was peripheral blood. The receptor source for this set is an older woman with acute or convalescent COVID-19.

The chain has TRBV28 and TRBJ1-4; the D gene is possibly TRBD1 (6 bases). V was trimmed by 2 bases and J by 8 bases, leaving 15 bases between them. Germline loops: CDR1 MDHEN, CDR2 SYDVKM. This CDR3 region has 15 residues. As DNA, the CDR3 is TGTGCCAGCAGTTTAGCTGGCAGGGGTGAGGAAAAACTGTTTTTT. Translated: CASSLAGRGEEKLFF.

The chain is built from TRBV11-3 and TRBJ2-1; 13 bases align to TRBD2. CDR1 is SGHNT and CDR2 is YENEEA in the germline V gene. The junction had 3 bases not matched to a gene; V was cut back by 5 bases and J by 5 bases. This CDR3 spans 15 amino acids. For the CDR3, the DNA is TGTGCCAGCAGCAAGGGACTAGCGGGGAACAATGAGCAGTTCTTC. Translation gives CASSKGLAGNNEQFF.

The genes are TRBV9 and TRBJ1-6; maybe TRBD1 (6 bases). The CDR3 loop spans 14 amino acids. Germline V CDR1 and CDR2: SGDLS, YYNGEE. Between the trimmed V and J ends, which lost 0 bases and 8 bases, there was a span of 9 bases. The CDR3 sequence: CASSVDRVDSPLHF. In DNA form, the CDR3 reads TGTGCCAGCAGCGTAGACAGGGTGGATTCACCCCTCCACTTT.

V is TRBV7-2 and J is TRBJ2-5; TRBD1 might be the D (5 bases). CDR3 size: 15 residues. V dropped 4 bases and J dropped 0 bases, with 12 bases sitting between them. The germline V gene encodes CDR1 SGHTA and CDR2 FQGNSA. Here the CDR3 DNA reads TGTGCCAGCAGCTCACACTCAGGGTACCAAGAGACCCAGTACTTC. This gives the protein CASSSHSGYQETQYF.

The chain combines TRBV28 with TRBJ1-6, with 9 bases fitting TRBD1. Looked up from germline, CDR1 is MDHEN and CDR2 is SYDVKM. J was trimmed by 11 bases and V by 3 bases; bases with no gene match: 5. This CDR3 comprises 14 residues. CDR3 sequence (DNA): TGTGCCAGCAGTTTGGGGGGACAGGGCCCACCCCTCCACTTT. As protein: CASSLGGQGPPLHF.

The rearrangement uses TRBV19 and TRBJ1-2; 8 bases are a match to TRBD1. The CDR3 has 13 amino acids. CDR1 and CDR2 from the germline V gene are LNHDA and SQIVND (reference sequence). V lost 10 bases, J lost 3 bases, and 7 bases stayed unmatched. The CDR3 DNA sequence: TGTGCCACCGCCCTGACAGGGGACTATGGCTACACCTTC. Translated: CATALTGDYGYTF.

The rearrangement uses TRBV7-9 and TRBJ2-2; tentatively, D is TRBD1 (6 bases). The V gene lost 9 bases and the J gene lost 0 bases, with 17 bases spanning the gap. CDR1 is SEHNR, CDR2 FQNEAQ, per germline (reference sequence). The CDR3 spans 16 residues. The DNA of the CDR3 is TGTGCCAGTAATTCGGGACAACCTTCGAACACCGGGGAGCTGTTTTTT. It encodes CASNSGQPSNTGELFF.

The V and J genes are TRBV19 and TRBJ2-1; TRBD1 is a possible D gene (6 bases). The CDR3 covers 14 residues. Germline assignment: CDR1 LNHDA and CDR2 SQIVND (reference sequence). V was pared by 6 bases and J by 5 bases, with 14 bases between. In DNA form, the CDR3 reads TGTGCCAGTAGCCCGACAGGCCAACACAATGAGCAGTTCTTC. Translation gives CASSPTGQHNEQFF.

This chain connects TRBV10-1 to TRBJ1-4; D ambiguous. The CDR3 is made up of 14 amino acids. V lost 11 bases, J lost 5 bases, and 18 bases lay in between. Germline CDR1 is WNHNN and CDR2 is SYGVQD (reference sequence). The CDR3 DNA sequence: TGCGCCGGTCCCCTGAGGTTCTCAAATGAAAAACTGTTTTTT. Translation gives CAGPLRFSNEKLFF.

This chain connects TRBV4-2 to TRBJ2-1, with TRBD2 matching over 8 bases. V was clipped by 0 bases and J by 6 bases; unmatched bases: 7. The CDR3 is 16 amino acids. Germline values: CDR1 LGHNA, CDR2 YNFKEQ. DNA for the CDR3: TGTGCCAGCAGCCAAGATATCGCGGGAGGACGCAATGAGCAGTTCTTC. Translating it yields CASSQDIAGGRNEQFF.

The chain carries TRBV6-2 or TRBV6-3 and TRBJ2-1; a weak D match, TRBD1 (5 bases). Trimming removed 2 bases from V and 4 bases from J, with 12 bases in between. CDR1 and CDR2 from the germline V gene are MNHEY and SVGEGT. The CDR3 consists of 15 residues. The CDR3 region is CASSYGQGVYNEQFF. The CDR3 coding sequence is TGTGCCAGCAGTTACGGTCAGGGTGTTTACAATGAGCAGTTCTTC.

The chain links TRBV7-2 to TRBJ2-1; 8 nucleotides agree with TRBD2. V shed 5 bases and J 3 bases; nucleotides not matched to a gene: 6. The CDR3 runs 15 residues. The germline V gene has CDR1 SGHTA and CDR2 FQGNSA. CDR3 DNA sequence: TGTGCCAGCAGCACGCGGCGGGGGGACTACAATGAGCAGTTCTTC. Encoded protein: CASSTRRGDYNEQFF.

This clone appeared once. The chain links TRBV18 to TRBJ2-5; TRBD2 matches at 14 bases. J was trimmed by 5 bases and V by 3 bases; bases with no gene match: 14. Looked up from germline, CDR1 is KGHSH and CDR2 is LQKENI. The CDR3 covers 19 residues. Here the CDR3 DNA reads TGTGCCAGCTCACCGACTAGCGGGAGGGCCGTTATTAGGACGGAGACCCAGTACTTC. It translates to CASSPTSGRAVIRTETQYF.

The genes are TRBV7-2 and TRBJ2-5; 13 nucleotides align to TRBD2. V was clipped by 6 bases and J by 2 bases; unmatched bases: 6. Germline CDR1 SGHTA, CDR2 FQGNSA. The CDR3 runs to 16 residues. CDR3 DNA: TGTGCCAGCAGGCCAAGACTAGCGGGGGGTCAAGAGACCCAGTACTTC. It yields the protein CASRPRLAGGQETQYF.

This chain connects TRBV6-5 to TRBJ2-2; D unresolved. Germline CDR1 MNHEY, CDR2 SVGAGI. Trimming stripped 5 bases from V and 5 bases from J, with 6 bases between. The CDR3 spans 12 residues. CDR3 amino acids: CASSLGTGELFF. In DNA form, the CDR3 reads TGTGCCAGCAGTCTAGGTACCGGGGAGCTGTTTTTT.

This clone was observed at least ten times. This chain joins TRBV27 and TRBJ1-1; weak D call: TRBD1 (6 bases). CDR3 length: 10 amino acids. V dropped 9 bases and J dropped 5 bases, with 7 bases sitting between them. The germline gives CDR1 MNHEY, CDR2 SMNVEV (reference sequence). Written as DNA, the CDR3 is TGTGCCAGAGGGGGTACTGAAGCTTTCTTT. Protein: CARGGTEAFF.